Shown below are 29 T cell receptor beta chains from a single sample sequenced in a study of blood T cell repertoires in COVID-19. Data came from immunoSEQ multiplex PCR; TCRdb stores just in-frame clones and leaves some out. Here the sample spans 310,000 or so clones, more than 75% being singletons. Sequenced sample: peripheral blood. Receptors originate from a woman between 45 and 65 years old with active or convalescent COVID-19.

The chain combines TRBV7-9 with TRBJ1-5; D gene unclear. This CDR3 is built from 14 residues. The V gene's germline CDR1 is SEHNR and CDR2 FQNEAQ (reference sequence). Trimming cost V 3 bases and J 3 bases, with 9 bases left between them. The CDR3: CASSFGQDNQPQHF. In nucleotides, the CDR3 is TGTGCCAGCAGCTTCGGCCAGGACAATCAGCCCCAGCATTTT.

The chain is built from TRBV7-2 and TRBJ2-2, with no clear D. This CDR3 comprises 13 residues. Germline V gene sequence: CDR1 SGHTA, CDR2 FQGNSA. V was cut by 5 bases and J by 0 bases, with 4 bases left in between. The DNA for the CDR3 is TGTGCCAGCAGCCAGGCGAACACCGGGGAGCTGTTTTTT. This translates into CASSQANTGELFF.

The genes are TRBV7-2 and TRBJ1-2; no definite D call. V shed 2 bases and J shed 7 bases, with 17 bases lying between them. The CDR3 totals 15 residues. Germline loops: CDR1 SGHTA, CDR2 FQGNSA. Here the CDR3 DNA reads TGTGCCAGCAGCTTATCGGTCAGCGACTCTTTTGGCTACACCTTC. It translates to CASSLSVSDSFGYTF.

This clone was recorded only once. Here the CDR3 reads CASGKNTEQFF. CDR3 DNA: TGTGCTAGTGGGAAGAACACAGAGCAGTTCTTC. The rearrangement uses TRBV12-5 and TRBJ2-1; D gene ambiguous. Trimming removed 6 bases from V and 10 bases from J, with 10 bases in between. The germline V gene has CDR1 LGHNT and CDR2 FRNRAP. The CDR3 totals 11 residues.

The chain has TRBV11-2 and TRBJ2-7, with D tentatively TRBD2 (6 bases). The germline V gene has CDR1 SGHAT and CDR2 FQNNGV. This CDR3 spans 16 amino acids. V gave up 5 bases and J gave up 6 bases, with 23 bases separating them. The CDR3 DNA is TGTGCCAGCAGCGGGACTCTTGTGGATCGCCCTATCGAGCAGTACTTC. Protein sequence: CASSGTLVDRPIEQYF. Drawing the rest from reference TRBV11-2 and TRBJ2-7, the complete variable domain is EAGVAQSPRYKIIEKRQSVAFWCNPISGHATLYWYQQILGQGPKLLIQFQNNGVVDDSQLPKDRFSAERLKGVDSTLKIQPAKLEDSAVYLCASSGTLVDRPIEQYFGPGTRLTVT.

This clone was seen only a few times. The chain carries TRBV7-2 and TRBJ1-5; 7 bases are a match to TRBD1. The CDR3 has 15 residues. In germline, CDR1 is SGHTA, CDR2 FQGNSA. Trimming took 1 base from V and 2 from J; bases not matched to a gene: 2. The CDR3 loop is CASSLDRGGNQPQHF. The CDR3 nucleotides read TGTGCCAGCAGCTTAGACAGGGGCGGCAATCAGCCCCAGCATTTT.

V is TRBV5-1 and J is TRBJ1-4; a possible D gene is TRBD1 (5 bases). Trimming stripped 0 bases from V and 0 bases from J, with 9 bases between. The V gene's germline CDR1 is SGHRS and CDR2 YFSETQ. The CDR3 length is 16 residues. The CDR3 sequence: CASSLGGSATNEKLFF. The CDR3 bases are TGCGCCAGCAGCTTGGGGGGCAGTGCAACTAATGAAAAACTGTTTTTT.

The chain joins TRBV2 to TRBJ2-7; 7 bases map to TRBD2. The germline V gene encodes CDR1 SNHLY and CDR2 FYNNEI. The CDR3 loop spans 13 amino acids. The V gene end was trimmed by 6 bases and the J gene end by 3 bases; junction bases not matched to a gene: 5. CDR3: CASRAGEDYEQYF. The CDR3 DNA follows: TGTGCCAGCAGGGCGGGGGAGGACTACGAGCAGTACTTC.

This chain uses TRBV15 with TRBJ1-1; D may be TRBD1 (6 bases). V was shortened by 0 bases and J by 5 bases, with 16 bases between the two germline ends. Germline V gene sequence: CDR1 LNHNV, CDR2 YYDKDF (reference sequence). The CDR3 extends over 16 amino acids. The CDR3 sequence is CATSRDHAGVGTEAFF. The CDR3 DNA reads TGTGCCACCAGCAGAGATCATGCAGGGGTGGGGACTGAAGCTTTCTTT.

CDR3 region: CASSQDSIGSFNTGELFF. The CDR3 DNA sequence: TGCGCCAGCAGCCAAGACTCCATTGGGAGTTTTAACACCGGGGAGCTGTTTTTT. This sequence joins TRBV4-3 and TRBJ2-2; the D gene is possibly TRBD2 (5 bases). Germline values: CDR1 LGHNA, CDR2 YSLEER. The V end lost 0 bases, the J end lost 2 bases, and 16 bases lay between the germline ends. The CDR3 consists of 18 residues.

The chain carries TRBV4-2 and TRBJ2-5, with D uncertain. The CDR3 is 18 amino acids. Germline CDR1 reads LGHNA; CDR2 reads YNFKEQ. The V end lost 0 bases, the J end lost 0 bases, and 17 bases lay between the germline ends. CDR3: CASSQDGETPTYQETQYF. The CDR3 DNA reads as TGTGCCAGCAGCCAAGATGGTGAAACTCCCACGTACCAAGAGACCCAGTACTTC.

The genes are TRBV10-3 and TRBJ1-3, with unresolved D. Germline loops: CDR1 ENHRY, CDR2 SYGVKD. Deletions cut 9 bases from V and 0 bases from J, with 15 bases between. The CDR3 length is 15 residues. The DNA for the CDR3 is TGTGCCATTTATCCGGGGTCCTCCTCTGGAAACACCATATATTTT. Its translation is CAIYPGSSSGNTIYF.

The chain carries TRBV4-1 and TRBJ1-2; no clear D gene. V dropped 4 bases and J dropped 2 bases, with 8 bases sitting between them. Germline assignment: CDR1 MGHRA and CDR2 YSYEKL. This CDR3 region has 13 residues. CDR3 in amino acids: CASSPGGNYGYTF. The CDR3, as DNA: TGCGCCAGCAGCCCGGGAGGGAACTATGGCTACACCTTC.

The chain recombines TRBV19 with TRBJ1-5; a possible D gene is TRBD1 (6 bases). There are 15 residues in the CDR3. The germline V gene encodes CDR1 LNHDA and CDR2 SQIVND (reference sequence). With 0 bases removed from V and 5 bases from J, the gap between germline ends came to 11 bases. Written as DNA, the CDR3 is TGTGCCAGTAGTATAGACAGGGGAAGCTATCAGCCCCAGCATTTT. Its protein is CASSIDRGSYQPQHF.

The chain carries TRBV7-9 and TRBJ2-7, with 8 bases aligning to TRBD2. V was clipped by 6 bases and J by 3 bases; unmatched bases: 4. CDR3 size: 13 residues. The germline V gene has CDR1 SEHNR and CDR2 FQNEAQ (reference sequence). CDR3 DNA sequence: TGTGCCAGCAGTAATCTAGCGGGCTACGAGCAGTACTTC. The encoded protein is CASSNLAGYEQYF.

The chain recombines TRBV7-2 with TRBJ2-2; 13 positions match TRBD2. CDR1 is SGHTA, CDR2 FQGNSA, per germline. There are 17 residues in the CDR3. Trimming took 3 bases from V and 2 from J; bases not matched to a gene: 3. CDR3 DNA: TGTGCCAGCAGCTTGACTAGCGGGGGGCTAAACACCGGGGAGCTGTTTTTT. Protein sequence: CASSLTSGGLNTGELFF.

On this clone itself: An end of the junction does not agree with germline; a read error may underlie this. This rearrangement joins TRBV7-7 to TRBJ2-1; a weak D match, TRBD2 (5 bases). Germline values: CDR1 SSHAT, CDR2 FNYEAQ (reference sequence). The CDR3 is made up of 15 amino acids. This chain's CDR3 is CASSPSSVTSHEQFF. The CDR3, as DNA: TGTGCTAGCAGTCCTAGCTCCGTAACTAGTCATGAGCAGTTCTTC. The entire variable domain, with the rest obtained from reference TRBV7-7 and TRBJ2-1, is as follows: GAGVSQSPRYKVTKRGQDVTLRCDPISSHATLYWYQQALGQGPEFLTYFNYEAQPDKSGLPSDRFSAERPEGSISTLTIQRTEQRDSAMYRCASSPSSVTSHEQFFGPGTRLTVL.

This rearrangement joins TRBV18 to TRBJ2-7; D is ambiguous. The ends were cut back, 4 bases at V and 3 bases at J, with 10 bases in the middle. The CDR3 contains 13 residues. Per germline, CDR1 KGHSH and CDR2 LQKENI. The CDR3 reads CASSRSEFYEQYF. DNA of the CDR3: TGTGCCAGCTCACGGAGCGAATTCTACGAGCAGTACTTC.

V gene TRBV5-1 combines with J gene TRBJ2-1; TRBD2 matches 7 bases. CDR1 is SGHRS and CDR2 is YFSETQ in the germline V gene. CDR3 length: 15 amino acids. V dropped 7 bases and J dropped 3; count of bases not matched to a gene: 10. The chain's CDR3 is CASASPGTNYNEQFF. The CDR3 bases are TGCGCCAGCGCTTCCCCCGGGACTAACTACAATGAGCAGTTCTTC.

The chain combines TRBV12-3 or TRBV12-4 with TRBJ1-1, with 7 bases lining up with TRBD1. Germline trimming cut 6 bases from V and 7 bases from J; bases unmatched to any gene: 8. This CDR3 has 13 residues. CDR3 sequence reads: CASRLRQGSEAFF. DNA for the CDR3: TGTGCCAGCAGACTGAGACAGGGAAGTGAAGCTTTCTTT.

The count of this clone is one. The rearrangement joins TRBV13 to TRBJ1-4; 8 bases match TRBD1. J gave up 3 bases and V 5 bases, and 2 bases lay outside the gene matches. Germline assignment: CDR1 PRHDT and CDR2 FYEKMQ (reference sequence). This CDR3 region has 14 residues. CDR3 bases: TGTGCCAGCAGCCAGGGGGCGCCTAATGAAAAACTGTTTTTT. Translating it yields CASSQGAPNEKLFF.

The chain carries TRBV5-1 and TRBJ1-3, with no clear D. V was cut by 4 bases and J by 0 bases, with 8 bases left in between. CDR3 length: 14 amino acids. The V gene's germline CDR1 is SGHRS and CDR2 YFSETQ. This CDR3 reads CASSETNSGNTIYF. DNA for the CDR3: TGCGCCAGCAGCGAGACAAACTCTGGAAACACCATATATTTT.

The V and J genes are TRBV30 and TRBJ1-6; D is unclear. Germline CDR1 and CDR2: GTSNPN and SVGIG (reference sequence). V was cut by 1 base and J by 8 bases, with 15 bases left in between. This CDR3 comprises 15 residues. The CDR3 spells CAWSGIGLTYSPLHF. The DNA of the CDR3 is TGTGCCTGGAGTGGTATCGGGTTAACTTATTCACCCCTCCACTTT.

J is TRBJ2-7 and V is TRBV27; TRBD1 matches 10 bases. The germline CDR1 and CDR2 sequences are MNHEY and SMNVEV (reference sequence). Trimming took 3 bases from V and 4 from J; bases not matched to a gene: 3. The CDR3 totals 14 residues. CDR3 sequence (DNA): TGTGCCAGCAGTTTCGGGGGACAGGGGTACGAGCAGTACTTC. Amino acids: CASSFGGQGYEQYF.

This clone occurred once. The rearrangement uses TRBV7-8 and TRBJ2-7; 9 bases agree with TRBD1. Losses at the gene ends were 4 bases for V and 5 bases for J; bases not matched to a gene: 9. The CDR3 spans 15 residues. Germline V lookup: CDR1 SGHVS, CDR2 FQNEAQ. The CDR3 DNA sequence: TGTGCCAGCAGCTCCCGGGACAGGGTAGTTAACGAGCAGTACTTC. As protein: CASSSRDRVVNEQYF.

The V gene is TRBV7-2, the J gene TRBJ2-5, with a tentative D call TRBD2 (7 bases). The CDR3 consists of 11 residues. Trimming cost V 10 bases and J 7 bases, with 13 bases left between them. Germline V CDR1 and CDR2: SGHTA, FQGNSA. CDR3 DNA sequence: TGTGCCACCCCGAGGGGGGGGACCCAGTACTTC. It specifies CATPRGGTQYF.

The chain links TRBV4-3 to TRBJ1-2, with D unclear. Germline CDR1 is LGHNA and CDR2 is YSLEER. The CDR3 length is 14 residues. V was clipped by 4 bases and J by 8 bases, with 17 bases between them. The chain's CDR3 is CASSPQRDLWGYTF. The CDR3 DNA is TGCGCCAGCAGCCCCCAGCGGGATTTGTGGGGCTACACCTTC.

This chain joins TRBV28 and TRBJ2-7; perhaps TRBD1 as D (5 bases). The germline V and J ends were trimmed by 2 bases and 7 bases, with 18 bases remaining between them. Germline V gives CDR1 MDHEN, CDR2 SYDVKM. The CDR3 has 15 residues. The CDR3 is CASSLGRRGSEEQYF. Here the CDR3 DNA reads TGTGCCAGCAGTTTAGGTCGAAGGGGTAGTGAGGAGCAGTACTTC.

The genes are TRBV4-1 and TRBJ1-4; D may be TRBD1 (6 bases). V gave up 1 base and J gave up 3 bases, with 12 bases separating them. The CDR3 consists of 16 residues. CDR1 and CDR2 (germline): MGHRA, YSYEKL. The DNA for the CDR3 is TGCGCCAGCAGCCAAGGCATACAGGGTTCTAATGAAAAACTGTTTTTT. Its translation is CASSQGIQGSNEKLFF.